The 10 T cell receptor beta chains reported below all come from one sample, sequenced in a study of HIV-infected children after antiretroviral therapy interruption (dated by TCRdb to the late 2010s). What this sample's treatment or condition label stands for: PENTA 11 planned treatment interruption arm or continuous ART arm. Library creation used 3' RACE. The sequencing machine was an Illumina MiSeq. To correct PCR amplification bias, TCR libraries were generated from RNA with a 3' RACE protocol that used unique molecular identifiers. The public reads were reanalyzed by TCRdb: fastp trimming at Q25, MiXCR alignment, in-frame beta chains only. Each entry merges the rows of one CDR3 protein and shows their most common DNA and genes. This sample lists nearly 15,000 distinct CDR3 sequences; less than 3.5% were detected once. The top ten constitute 34% of the sample. The source material was CD45RO+ CD8+ T cells from PBMCs, pooled from several time points, sampled from a donor given antiretroviral therapy, either interrupted or continuous. The cell subset or site label corresponds to: memory CD8+ CD45RO+ CD45RA- T cells. These receptors came from a pool of human donors with HIV.

This clonotype was counted many times. This chain uses TRBV15 with TRBJ2-2; D is undetermined. The length of the CDR3 is 15 residues. Trimming shortened V by 5 bases and J by 3 bases, and 13 bases separated the two germline ends. The germline CDR1 and CDR2 sequences are LNHNV and YYDKDF (reference sequence). The CDR3 protein is CATSSLLEYTGELFF. DNA for the CDR3: TGTGCCACCAGCTCACTTCTAGAGTACACCGGGGAGCTGTTTTTT. The full variable domain, with the rest looked up from reference TRBV15 and TRBJ2-2, is DAMVIQNPRYQVTQFGKPVTLSCSQTLNHNVMYWYQQKSSQAPKLLFHYYDKDFNNEADTPDNFQSRRPNTSFCFLDIRSPGLGDTAMYLCATSSLLEYTGELFFGEGSRLTVL.

Ten or more counts support this clonotype. The J gene is TRBJ2-3, the V gene TRBV10-1; a weak D match, TRBD2 (6 bases). V lost 7 bases and J lost 4, with 21 bases in between. This CDR3 spans 16 amino acids. Germline V CDR1 and CDR2: WNHNN, SYGVQD (reference sequence). The CDR3, as DNA: TGCGCCAGCATGCCTAGCTGGCGGGGCACCGCAGATACGCAGTATTTT. Translating gives CASMPSWRGTADTQYF.

This clonotype has only a few counts. The genes are TRBV12-5 and TRBJ2-3; D is tentatively TRBD1 or TRBD2 (5 bases each). V was pared by 6 bases and J by 0 bases, with 13 bases between. This CDR3 has 15 residues. CDR1 LGHNT and CDR2 FRNRAP come from the germline V gene. CDR3 nucleotides: TGTGCTAGTGGCCTAGGGGAGCGGAGCACAGATACGCAGTATTTT. It translates to CASGLGERSTDTQYF.

This clonotype was seen ten or more times. The chain links TRBV20-1 to TRBJ1-5; D remains ambiguous. Germline V gene sequence: CDR1 DFQATT, CDR2 SNEGSKA (reference sequence). This CDR3 region has 15 residues. The V and J ends lost 5 bases and 0 bases respectively, with 14 bases between them. In DNA, the CDR3 is TGCAGTGCTCGGAAATCCAGGAATAGCAATCAGCCCCAGCATTTT. As protein: CSARKSRNSNQPQHF.

This clonotype came up many times. The gene calls are TRBV6-2 or TRBV6-3 and TRBJ2-1, with D possibly matching TRBD2 (6 bases). V lost 0 bases and J 4 bases, leaving 10 bases between the germline ends. The length of the CDR3 is 15 residues. CDR1 is MNHEY and CDR2 is SVGEGT in the germline V gene. The CDR3 reads CASSYSGTDYNEQFF. CDR3 DNA: TGTGCCAGCAGTTACTCAGGGACTGATTACAATGAGCAGTTCTTC.

This clonotype was recorded many times. The CDR3 sequence is CASLPCCLLIDTEAFF. The CDR3 bases are TGTGCCAGCCTCCCTTGCTGTCTACTTATCGACACTGAAGCTTTCTTT. The V gene is TRBV7-8, the J gene TRBJ1-1; no firm D call. Between the trimmed V and J ends, which lost 8 bases and 3 bases, there was a span of 22 bases. Germline CDR1 reads SGHVS; CDR2 reads FQNEAQ. The CDR3 is 16 amino acids.

This clonotype has ten or more counts. The rearrangement links TRBV6-6 to TRBJ2-1, with TRBD2 matching 8 bases. CDR3 length: 14 residues. Germline CDR1 is MNHNY and CDR2 is SVGAGI (reference sequence). Losses at the gene ends were 4 bases for V and 8 bases for J; bases not matched to a gene: 7. This CDR3 is CASSSGGASDEQFF. CDR3 sequence (DNA): TGTGCCAGCAGTTCCGGGGGGGCCAGCGATGAGCAGTTCTTC.

The rearrangement links TRBV12-3 or TRBV12-4 to TRBJ2-7; 11 nucleotides match TRBD2. The V gene end was trimmed by 0 bases and the J gene end by 5 bases; junction bases not matched to a gene: 6. This CDR3 region has 16 residues. The DNA of the CDR3 is TGTGCCAGCAGTTTAGCGACTAGCGGGGCGCAGGACGAGCAGTACTTC. Translating it yields CASSLATSGAQDEQYF.

There are many counts of this clonotype. The chain uses TRBV7-6 and TRBJ1-4; D possibly corresponds to TRBD1 (5 bases). The V and J ends lost 6 bases and 0 bases respectively, with 11 bases between them. The germline V gene encodes CDR1 SGHVS and CDR2 FNYEAQ. The CDR3 has 15 residues. The chain's CDR3 is CASSAGATTNEKLFF. The DNA of the CDR3 is TGTGCCAGCAGTGCCGGGGCCACAACTAATGAAAAACTGTTTTTT.

This clonotype was recorded many times. The rearrangement uses TRBV14 and TRBJ1-1; 7 nucleotides line up with TRBD1. The germline V gene encodes CDR1 SGHDN and CDR2 FVKESK. V dropped 2 bases and J dropped 5; count of bases not matched to a gene: 8. The CDR3 length is 15 residues. This chain's CDR3 is CASSQLIGGGTEAFF. In nucleotides, the CDR3 is TGTGCCAGCAGCCAACTGATAGGGGGCGGGACTGAAGCTTTCTTT. The full variable domain, rest sourced from reference TRBV14 and TRBJ1-1, is EAGVTQFPSHSVIEKGQTVTLRCDPISGHDNLYWYRRVMGKEIKFLLHFVKESKQDESGMPNNRFLAERTGGTYSTLKVQPAELEDSGVYFCASSQLIGGGTEAFFGQGTRLTVV.